Listed below are T cell receptor beta chains from one sample, sequenced in a study of glioma-infiltrating T cells after dendritic cell vaccination. The method was immunoSEQ multiplex PCR; TCRdb's version includes in-frame clones alone and lacks a portion of them. Of 93,000 or so clones detected, approximately 80% appear once; the ten largest clones hold 12%. Sequencing used blood, obtained before dendritic cell vaccination. The origin of the receptors is a human donor with glioblastoma. CDR3s include the opening cysteine and the closing phenylalanine or tryptophan. A D gene is named only where the DNA matches it firmly. Size is stated for part of the rows, as once, few or many counts, or as a class when the clone is expanded.

V	J	size	D	DNA	CDR3
TRBV5-4	TRBJ2-2	NA	TRBD2	TGTGCCAGCAGGGCTAGCGGGGATCGGTACACCGGGGAGCTGTTTTTT	CASRASGDRYTGELFF
TRBV6-5	TRBJ1-2	NA	TRBD1	TGTGCCAGCAGTTACTCGAAGGGACAGGGGTTGGATGGCTACACCTTC	CASSYSKGQGLDGYTF
TRBV6-1	TRBJ1-5	NA	NA	TGTGCCAGCAGAGATACCGGGGTAGACTATCAGCCCCAGCATTTT	CASRDTGVDYQPQHF
TRBV19	TRBJ2-7	NA	TRBD1	TGTGCCAGCGAAGTTCCGGGACAGGGGGTATGCGAGCAGTACTTC	CASEVPGQGVCEQYF
TRBV5-4	TRBJ2-7	NA	TRBD2	TGTGCCAGCAGCTTGGGACTAGCGGGGGGCGACAACTCCTACGAGCAGTACTTC	CASSLGLAGGDNSYEQYF
TRBV5-6	TRBJ2-1	once	NA	TGTGCCAGCAGCCTCGTAGGAGGGGCCGATAGCTCCTACAATGAGCAGTTCTTC	CASSLVGGADSSYNEQFF
TRBV27	TRBJ2-1	NA	TRBD2	TGTGCCACCATGGGGACTAGCGGGGGGGGCAATGAGCAGTTCTTC	CATMGTSGGGNEQFF
TRBV5-1	TRBJ1-5	NA	NA	TGCGCCAGCAGCTTTTCAGGGGACGGCCAGCCCCAGCATTTT	CASSFSGDGQPQHF
TRBV9	TRBJ2-2	NA	NA	TGTGCCAGCAGCGCTCAGGCAGGGAATGAAGGCGGGGAGCTGTTTTTT	CASSAQAGNEGGELFF
TRBV10-2	TRBJ2-7	NA	NA	TGCGCCAGCAGGGCCAGCGTCTACGAGCAGTACTTC	CASRASVYEQYF
TRBV7-9	TRBJ1-4	once	TRBD1	TGTGCCAGCAGCCCGCCCGGGACAGGGGATGAAAAACTGTTTTTT	CASSPPGTGDEKLFF
TRBV19	TRBJ1-5	NA	NA	TGTGCCAGTAGAGGAGGGGAAACCTATAGCAATCAGCCCCAGCATTTT	CASRGGETYSNQPQHF
TRBV2	TRBJ2-3	NA	TRBD2	TGTGCCAGCAGTGTACGGCGGGGGTGGCGGGCAGATACGCAGTATTTT	CASSVRRGWRADTQYF
TRBV30	TRBJ1-3	once	NA	TGTGCCTGGAGTGACCGCTATGCGGGGGCTGGAAACACCATATATTTT	CAWSDRYAGAGNTIYF
TRBV30	TRBJ2-1	NA	NA	TGTGCCTGGGGACTACTGAGCTCCTACAATGAGCAGTTCTTC	CAWGLLSSYNEQFF
TRBV7-9	TRBJ1-4	NA	NA	TGTGCCAGCACAGGGGCCGCCTATGAAAAACTGTTTTTT	CASTGAAYEKLFF
TRBV30	TRBJ1-2	NA	TRBD1	TGTGCCTGGAGCGGAACAGGGGTTGGTGGCTACACCTTC	CAWSGTGVGGYTF
TRBV7-9	TRBJ2-5	NA	NA	TGTGCCAGCAGCTTAGTGAAGGGAGTCGAGACCCAGTACTTC	CASSLVKGVETQYF
TRBV15	TRBJ1-4	NA	NA	TGTGCCACCGCGCGGTTTAATGAAAAACTGTTTTTT	CATARFNEKLFF
TRBV4-1	TRBJ2-1	NA	NA	TGCGCCAGCAGCCAGGGAGGAAATGAGCAGTTCTTC	CASSQGGNEQFF
TRBV5-6	TRBJ2-7	NA	NA	TGTGCCAGCAGCTTGGCGACGGGCGAGCAGTACTTC	CASSLATGEQYF
TRBV5-4	TRBJ2-7	NA	NA	TGTGCCAGCAGCTTGGAGGGACATCTCCTCGAGCAGTACTTC	CASSLEGHLLEQYF
TRBV30	TRBJ2-2	NA	NA	TGTGCCGGCAGACAGCAGTCCTCCGGGGAGCTGTTTTTT	CAGRQQSSGELFF
TRBV19	TRBJ1-1	NA	NA	TGTGCCAGTAGCGACAGAGCGACGGAGAACACTGAAGCTTTCTTT	CASSDRATENTEAFF
TRBV29-1	TRBJ1-2	NA	TRBD1	TGCAGCGTGGGGGACAGTACCATTATCAATGCCCCCTTC	CSVGDSTIINAPF
TRBV2	TRBJ2-7	once	TRBD2	TGTGCCAGCAGGACTAGCGGGGGGCCCCCCTCCTACGAGCAGTACTTC	CASRTSGGPPSYEQYF
TRBV7-8	TRBJ2-3	NA	TRBD1	TGTGCCAGCAGCCCGACAGGGAATACGCAGTATTTT	CASSPTGNTQYF
TRBV4-1	TRBJ1-2	NA	NA	TGCGCCAGCGGGGTCACGGGGGGAGGTTATGGCTACACCTTC	CASGVTGGGYGYTF
TRBV7-2	TRBJ2-2	NA	TRBD1	TGTGCCAGCAGCCGTATGCAGGGACAGGTCGACACCGGGGAGCTGTTTTTT	CASSRMQGQVDTGELFF
TRBV6-5	TRBJ2-1	once	TRBD2	TGTGCCAGCTCTAGCGGGGGGGTCTACAATGAGCAGTTCTTC	CASSSGGVYNEQFF
TRBV27	TRBJ2-7	NA	NA	TGTGCCAGCAGTTTATTGGCAGGGGATGGCTACGAGCAGTACTTC	CASSLLAGDGYEQYF
TRBV29-1	TRBJ2-5	NA	NA	TGCAGCGTTATGAGGGGGCAAGAGACCCAGTACTTC	CSVMRGQETQYF
TRBV5-1	TRBJ2-3	NA	TRBD2	TGCGCCAGCAGGGGACTAGCGGGGCTCACAGATACGCAGTATTTT	CASRGLAGLTDTQYF
TRBV11-3	TRBJ2-7	NA	TRBD1	TGTGCCAGCAGCTCCTTCAACAGGGGAACCGAGCAGTACTTC	CASSSFNRGTEQYF
TRBV6-1	TRBJ1-5	NA	NA	TGTGCCAGCAGTGAAACGCCAGGGGCCCGGGGCAATCAGCCCCAGCATTTT	CASSETPGARGNQPQHF